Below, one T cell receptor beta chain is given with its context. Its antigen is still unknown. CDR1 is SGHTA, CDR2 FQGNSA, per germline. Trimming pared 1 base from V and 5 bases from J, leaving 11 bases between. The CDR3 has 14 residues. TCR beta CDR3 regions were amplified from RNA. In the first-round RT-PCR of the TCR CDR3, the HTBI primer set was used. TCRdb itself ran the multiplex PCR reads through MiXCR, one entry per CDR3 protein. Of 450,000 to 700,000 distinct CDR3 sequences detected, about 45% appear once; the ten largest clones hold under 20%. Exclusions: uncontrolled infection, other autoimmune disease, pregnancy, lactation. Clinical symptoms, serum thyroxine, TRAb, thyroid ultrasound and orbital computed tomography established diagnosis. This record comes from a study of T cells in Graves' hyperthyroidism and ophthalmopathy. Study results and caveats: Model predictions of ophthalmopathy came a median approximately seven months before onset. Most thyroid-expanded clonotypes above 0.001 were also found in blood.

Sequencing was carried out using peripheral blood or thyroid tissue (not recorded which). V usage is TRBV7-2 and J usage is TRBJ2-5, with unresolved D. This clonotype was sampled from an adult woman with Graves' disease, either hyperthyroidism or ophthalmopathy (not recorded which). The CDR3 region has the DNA TGTGCCAGCAGCTTAGATCTTCGGATTGAGACCCAGTACTTC. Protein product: CASSLDLRIETQYF. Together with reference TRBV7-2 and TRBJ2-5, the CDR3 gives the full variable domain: GAGVSQSPSNKVTEKGKDVELRCDPISGHTALYWYRQSLGQGLEFLIYFQGNSAPDKSGLPSDRFSAERTGGSVSTLTIQRTQQEDSAVYLCASSLDLRIETQYFGPGTRLLVL.